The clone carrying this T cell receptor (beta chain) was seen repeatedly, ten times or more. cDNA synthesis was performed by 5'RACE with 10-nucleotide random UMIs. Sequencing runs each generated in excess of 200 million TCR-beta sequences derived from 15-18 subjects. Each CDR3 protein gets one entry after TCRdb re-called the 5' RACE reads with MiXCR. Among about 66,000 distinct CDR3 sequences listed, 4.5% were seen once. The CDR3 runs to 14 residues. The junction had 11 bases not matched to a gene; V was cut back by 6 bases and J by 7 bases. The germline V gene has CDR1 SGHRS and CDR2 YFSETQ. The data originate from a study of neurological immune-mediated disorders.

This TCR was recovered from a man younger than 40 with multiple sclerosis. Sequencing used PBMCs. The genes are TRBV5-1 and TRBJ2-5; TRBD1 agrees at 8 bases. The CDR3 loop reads CASTPGTGEGTQYF. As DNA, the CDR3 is TGCGCCAGCACTCCCGGGACAGGCGAGGGGACCCAGTACTTC. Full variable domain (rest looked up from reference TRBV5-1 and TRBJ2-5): KAGVTQTPRYLIKTRGQQVTLSCSPISGHRSVSWYQQTPGQGLQFLFEYFSETQRNKGNFPGRFSGRQFSNSRSEMNVSTLELGDSALYLCASTPGTGEGTQYFGPGTRLLVL.